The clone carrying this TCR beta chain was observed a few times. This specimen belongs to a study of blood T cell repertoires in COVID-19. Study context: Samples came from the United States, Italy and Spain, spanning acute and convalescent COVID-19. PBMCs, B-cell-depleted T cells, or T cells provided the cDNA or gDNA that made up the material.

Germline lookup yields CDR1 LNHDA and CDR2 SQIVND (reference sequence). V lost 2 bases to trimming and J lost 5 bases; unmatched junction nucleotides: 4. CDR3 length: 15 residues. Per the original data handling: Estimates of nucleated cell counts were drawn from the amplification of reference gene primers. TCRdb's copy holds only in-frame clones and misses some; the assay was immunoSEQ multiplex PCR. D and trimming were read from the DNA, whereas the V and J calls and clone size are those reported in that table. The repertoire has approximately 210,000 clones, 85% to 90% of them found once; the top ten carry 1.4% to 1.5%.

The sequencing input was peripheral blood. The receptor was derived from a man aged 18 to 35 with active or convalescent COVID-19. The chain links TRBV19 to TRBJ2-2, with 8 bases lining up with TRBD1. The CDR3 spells CASSINTGGTGELFF. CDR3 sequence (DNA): TGTGCCAGTAGTATAAATACAGGGGGAACCGGGGAGCTGTTTTTT.